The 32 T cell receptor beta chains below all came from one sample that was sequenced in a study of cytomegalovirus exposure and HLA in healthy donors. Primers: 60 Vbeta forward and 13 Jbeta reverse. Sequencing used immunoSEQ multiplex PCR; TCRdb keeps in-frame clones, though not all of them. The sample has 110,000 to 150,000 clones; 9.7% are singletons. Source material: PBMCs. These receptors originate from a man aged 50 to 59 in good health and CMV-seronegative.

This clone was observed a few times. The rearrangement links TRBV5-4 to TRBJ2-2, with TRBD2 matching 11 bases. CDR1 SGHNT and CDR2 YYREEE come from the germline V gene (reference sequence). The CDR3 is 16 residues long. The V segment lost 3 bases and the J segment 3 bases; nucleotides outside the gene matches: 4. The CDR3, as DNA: TGTGCCAGCAGCTCGATAGCGGGAGGGGACACCGGGGAGCTGTTTTTT. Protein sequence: CASSSIAGGDTGELFF.

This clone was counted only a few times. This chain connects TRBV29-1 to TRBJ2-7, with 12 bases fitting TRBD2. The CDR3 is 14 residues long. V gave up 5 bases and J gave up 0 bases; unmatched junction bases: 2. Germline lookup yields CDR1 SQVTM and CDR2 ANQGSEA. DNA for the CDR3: TGCAGCGTTAGGACTAGCGGGGACTCCTACGAGCAGTACTTC. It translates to CSVRTSGDSYEQYF.

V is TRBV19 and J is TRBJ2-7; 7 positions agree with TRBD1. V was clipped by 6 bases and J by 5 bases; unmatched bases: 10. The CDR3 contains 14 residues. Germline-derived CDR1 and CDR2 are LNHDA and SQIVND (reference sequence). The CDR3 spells CASSPSTGFNEQYF. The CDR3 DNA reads TGTGCCAGTAGCCCATCGACAGGGTTCAACGAGCAGTACTTC.

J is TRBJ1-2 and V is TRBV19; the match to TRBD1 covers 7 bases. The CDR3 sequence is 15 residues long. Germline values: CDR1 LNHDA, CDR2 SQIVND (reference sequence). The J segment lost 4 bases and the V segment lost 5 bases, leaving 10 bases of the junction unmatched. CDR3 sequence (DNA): TGTGCCAGTAGTGGTCAACAGGGGCAGGGCTATGGCTACACCTTC. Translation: CASSGQQGQGYGYTF.

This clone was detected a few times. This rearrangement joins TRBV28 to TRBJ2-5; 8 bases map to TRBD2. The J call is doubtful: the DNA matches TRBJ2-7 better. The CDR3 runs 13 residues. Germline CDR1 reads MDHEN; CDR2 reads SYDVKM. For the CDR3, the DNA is TGTGCCAGCAGTTCCGGGACTAGGAGCGAGCAGTACTTC. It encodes CASSSGTRSEQYF.

CDR3 residues: CASSAGTGGTYNEQFF. In nucleotides, the CDR3 is TGTGCCAGCAGCGCCGGAACAGGGGGCACCTACAATGAGCAGTTCTTC. The gene calls are TRBV9 and TRBJ2-1, with TRBD1 matching over 9 bases. The CDR3 has 16 amino acids. After removal of 3 bases from V and 2 bases from J, the junction contained 6 bases not matched to a gene. CDR1 SGDLS and CDR2 YYNGEE come from the germline V gene.

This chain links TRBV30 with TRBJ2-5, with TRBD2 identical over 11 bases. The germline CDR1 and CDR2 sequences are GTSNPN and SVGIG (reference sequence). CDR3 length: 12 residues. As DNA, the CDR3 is TGTGCACTAGCGGGGGTTGATCGGACCCAGTACTTC. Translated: CALAGVDRTQYF.

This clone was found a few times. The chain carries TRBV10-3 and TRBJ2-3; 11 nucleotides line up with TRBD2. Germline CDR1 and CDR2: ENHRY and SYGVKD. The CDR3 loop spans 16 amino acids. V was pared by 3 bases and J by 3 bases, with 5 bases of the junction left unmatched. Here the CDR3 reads CAISESSGGRTDTQYF. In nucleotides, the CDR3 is TGTGCCATCAGTGAATCTAGCGGGGGGAGGACAGATACGCAGTATTTT.

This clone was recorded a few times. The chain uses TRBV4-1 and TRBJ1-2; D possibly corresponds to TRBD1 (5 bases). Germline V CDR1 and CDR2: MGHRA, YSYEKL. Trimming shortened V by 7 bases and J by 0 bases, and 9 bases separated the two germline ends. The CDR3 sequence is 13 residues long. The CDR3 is CASTGFANYGYTF. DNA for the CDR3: TGCGCCAGCACAGGGTTTGCTAACTATGGCTACACCTTC.

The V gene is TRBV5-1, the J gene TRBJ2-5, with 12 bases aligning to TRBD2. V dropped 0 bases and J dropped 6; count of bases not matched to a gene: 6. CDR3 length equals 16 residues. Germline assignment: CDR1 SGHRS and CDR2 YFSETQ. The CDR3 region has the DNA TGCGCCAGCAGCTTGGCCGGTCTAGCGGGGGGGAAGACCCAGTACTTC. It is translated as CASSLAGLAGGKTQYF.

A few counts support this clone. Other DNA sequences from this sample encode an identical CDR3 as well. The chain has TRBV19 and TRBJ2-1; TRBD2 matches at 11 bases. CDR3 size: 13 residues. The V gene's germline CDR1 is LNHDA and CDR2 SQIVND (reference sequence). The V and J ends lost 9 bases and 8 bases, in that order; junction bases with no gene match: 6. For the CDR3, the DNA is TGTGCCAGCTTAGCGGGAGGGGGGTATGAGCAGTTCTTC. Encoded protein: CASLAGGGYEQFF.

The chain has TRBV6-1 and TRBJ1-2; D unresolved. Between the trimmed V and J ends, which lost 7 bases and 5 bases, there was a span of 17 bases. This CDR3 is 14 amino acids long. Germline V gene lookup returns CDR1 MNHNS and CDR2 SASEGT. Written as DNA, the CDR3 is TGTGCCAGCAACCCCGTGAAGACAAATTATGGCTACACCTTC. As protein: CASNPVKTNYGYTF.

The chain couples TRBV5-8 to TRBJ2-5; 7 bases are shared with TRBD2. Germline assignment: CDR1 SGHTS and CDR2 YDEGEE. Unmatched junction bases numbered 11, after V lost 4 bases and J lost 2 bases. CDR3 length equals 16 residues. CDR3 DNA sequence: TGTGCCAGCAGCAGGCTGGGGGGGAGAGCGCAAGAGACCCAGTACTTC. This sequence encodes CASSRLGGRAQETQYF. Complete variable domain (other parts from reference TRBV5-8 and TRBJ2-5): EAGVTQSPTHLIKTRGQQATLRCSPISGHTSVYWYQQALGLGLQFLLWYDEGEERNRGNFPPRFSGRQFPNYSSELNVNALELEDSALYLCASSRLGGRAQETQYFGPGTRLLVL.

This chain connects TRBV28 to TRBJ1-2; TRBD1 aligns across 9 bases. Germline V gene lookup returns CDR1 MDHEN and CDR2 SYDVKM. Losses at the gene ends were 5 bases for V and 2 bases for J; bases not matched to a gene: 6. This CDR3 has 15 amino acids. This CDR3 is CASSATGTGNYGYTF. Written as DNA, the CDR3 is TGTGCCAGCAGTGCAACCGGGACAGGGAACTATGGCTACACCTTC.

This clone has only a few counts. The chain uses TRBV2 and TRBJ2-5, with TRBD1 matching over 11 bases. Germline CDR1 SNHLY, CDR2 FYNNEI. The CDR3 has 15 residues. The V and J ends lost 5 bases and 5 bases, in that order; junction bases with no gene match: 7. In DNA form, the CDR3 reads TGTGCCAGCAGTTGGGGGACAGGGGGGGTTGAGACCCAGTACTTC. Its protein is CASSWGTGGVETQYF.

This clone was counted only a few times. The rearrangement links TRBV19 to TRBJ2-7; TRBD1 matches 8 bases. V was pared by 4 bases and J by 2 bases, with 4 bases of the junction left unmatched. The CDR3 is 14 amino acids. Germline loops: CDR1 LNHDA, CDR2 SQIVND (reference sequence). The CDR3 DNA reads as TGTGCCAGTAGTACTCGGACAGGGACCTACGAGCAGTACTTC. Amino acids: CASSTRTGTYEQYF.

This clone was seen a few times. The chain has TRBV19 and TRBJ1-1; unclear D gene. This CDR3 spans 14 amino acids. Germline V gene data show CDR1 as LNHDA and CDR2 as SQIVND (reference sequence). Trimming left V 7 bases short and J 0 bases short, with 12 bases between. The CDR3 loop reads CASTLQVLNTEAFF. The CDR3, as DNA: TGTGCCAGTACCCTTCAGGTTTTGAACACTGAAGCTTTCTTT.

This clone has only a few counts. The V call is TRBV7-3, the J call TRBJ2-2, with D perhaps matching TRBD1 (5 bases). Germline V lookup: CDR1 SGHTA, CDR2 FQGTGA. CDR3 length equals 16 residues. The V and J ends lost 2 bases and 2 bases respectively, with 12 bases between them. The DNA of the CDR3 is TGTGCCAGCAGCTTAGCGTCAGGGCCCAACACCGGGGAGCTGTTTTTT. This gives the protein CASSLASGPNTGELFF.

The CDR3 DNA follows: TGTGCCAGCAACAGACGGGACTCAATCCAAGAGACCCAGTACTTC. Its protein product is CASNRRDSIQETQYF. The chain combines TRBV6-5 with TRBJ2-5; TRBD2 might be the D (6 bases). This CDR3 has 15 amino acids. Germline V CDR1 and CDR2: MNHEY, SVGAGI. Trimming removed 7 bases at V and 1 base at J, with 16 bases between.

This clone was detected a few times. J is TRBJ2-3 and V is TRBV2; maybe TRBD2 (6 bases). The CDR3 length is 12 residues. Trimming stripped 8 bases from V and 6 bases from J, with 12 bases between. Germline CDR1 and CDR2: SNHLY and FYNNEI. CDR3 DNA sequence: TGTGCCAGCGCGTGGGGGGTGGATACGCAGTATTTT. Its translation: CASAWGVDTQYF.

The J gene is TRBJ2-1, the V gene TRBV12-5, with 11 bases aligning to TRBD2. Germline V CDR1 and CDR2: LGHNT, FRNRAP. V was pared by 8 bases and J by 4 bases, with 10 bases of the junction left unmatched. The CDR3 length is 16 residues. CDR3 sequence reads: CASWGPPSGGYNEQFF. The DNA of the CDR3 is TGTGCTAGTTGGGGCCCCCCTAGCGGGGGGTACAATGAGCAGTTCTTC.

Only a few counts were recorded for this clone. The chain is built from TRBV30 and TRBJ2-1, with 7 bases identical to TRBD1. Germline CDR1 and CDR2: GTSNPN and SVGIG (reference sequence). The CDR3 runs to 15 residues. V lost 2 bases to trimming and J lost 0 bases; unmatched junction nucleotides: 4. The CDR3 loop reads CAWSQGQISYNEQFF. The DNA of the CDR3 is TGTGCCTGGAGTCAGGGACAGATCTCCTACAATGAGCAGTTCTTC. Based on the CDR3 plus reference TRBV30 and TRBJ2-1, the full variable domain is SQTIHQWPATLVQPVGSPLSLECTVEGTSNPNLYWYRQAAGRGLQLLFYSVGIGQISSEVPQNLSASRPQDRQFILSSKKLLLSDSGFYLCAWSQGQISYNEQFFGPGTRLTVL.

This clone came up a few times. Written as DNA, the CDR3 is TGTGCCAGCAGTGAATCCCTAGGGGGGGGGTCTGGAAACACCATATATTTT. Protein: CASSESLGGGSGNTIYF. The rearrangement joins TRBV25-1 to TRBJ1-3, with TRBD1 as a possible D gene (6 bases). CDR1 MGHDK and CDR2 SYGVNS come from the germline V gene. With 1 base removed from V and 1 base from J, the gap between germline ends came to 14 bases. The CDR3 loop spans 17 amino acids.

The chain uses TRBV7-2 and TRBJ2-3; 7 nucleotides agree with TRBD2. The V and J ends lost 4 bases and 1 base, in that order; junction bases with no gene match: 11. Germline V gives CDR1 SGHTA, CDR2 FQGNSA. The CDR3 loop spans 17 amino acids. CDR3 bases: TGTGCCAGCAGCTGGAGCGGGACGCCCCGTGGCACAGATACGCAGTATTTT. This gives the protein CASSWSGTPRGTDTQYF.

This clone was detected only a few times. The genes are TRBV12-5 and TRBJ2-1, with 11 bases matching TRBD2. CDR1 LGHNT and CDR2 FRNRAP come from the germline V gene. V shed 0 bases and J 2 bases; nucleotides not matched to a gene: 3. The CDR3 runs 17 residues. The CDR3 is CASGLVIAGGPYNEQFF. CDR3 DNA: TGTGCTAGTGGTTTGGTCATAGCGGGGGGGCCCTACAATGAGCAGTTCTTC.

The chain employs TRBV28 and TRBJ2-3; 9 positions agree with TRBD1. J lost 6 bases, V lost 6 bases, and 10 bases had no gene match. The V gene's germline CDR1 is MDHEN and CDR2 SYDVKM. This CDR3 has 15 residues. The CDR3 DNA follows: TGTGCCAGCAGCGAAGCGGGACAGGGATCGGATACGCAGTATTTT. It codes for CASSEAGQGSDTQYF.

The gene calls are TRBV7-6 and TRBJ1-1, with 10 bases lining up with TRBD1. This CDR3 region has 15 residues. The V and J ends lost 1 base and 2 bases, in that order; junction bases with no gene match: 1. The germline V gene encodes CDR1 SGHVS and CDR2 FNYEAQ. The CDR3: CASSLGTGGNTEAFF. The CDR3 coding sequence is TGTGCCAGCAGCTTAGGGACAGGGGGAAACACTGAAGCTTTCTTT.

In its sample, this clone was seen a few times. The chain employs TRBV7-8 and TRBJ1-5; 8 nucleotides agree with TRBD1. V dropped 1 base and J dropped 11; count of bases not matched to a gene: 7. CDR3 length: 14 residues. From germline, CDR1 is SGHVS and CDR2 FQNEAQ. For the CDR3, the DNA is TGTGCCAGCAGCTTAGGAGGTCAGGGGGCCTCCCAGCATTTT. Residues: CASSLGGQGASQHF.

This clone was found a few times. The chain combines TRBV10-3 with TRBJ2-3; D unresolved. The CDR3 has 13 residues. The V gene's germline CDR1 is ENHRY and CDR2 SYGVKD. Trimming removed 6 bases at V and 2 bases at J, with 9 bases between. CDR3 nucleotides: TGTGCCATCAGCCTACCACCCACAGATACGCAGTATTTT. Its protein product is CAISLPPTDTQYF.

The CDR3 loop reads CASSLTRGRSNQPQHF. In DNA, the CDR3 is TGTGCCAGTAGTTTAACGAGGGGGCGTAGCAATCAGCCCCAGCATTTT. V gene TRBV19 combines with J gene TRBJ1-5; 7 bases are a match to TRBD1. The CDR3 length is 16 residues. Trimming at V came to 5 bases and at J to 0 bases, leaving 7 bases not matched to a gene. Germline V gene data show CDR1 as LNHDA and CDR2 as SQIVND (reference sequence).

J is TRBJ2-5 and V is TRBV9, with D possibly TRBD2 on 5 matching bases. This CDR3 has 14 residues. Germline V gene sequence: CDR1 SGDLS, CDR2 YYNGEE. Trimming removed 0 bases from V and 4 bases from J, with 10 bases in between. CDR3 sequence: CASSVVGLAETQYF. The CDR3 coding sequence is TGTGCCAGCAGCGTAGTCGGCCTAGCAGAGACCCAGTACTTC.

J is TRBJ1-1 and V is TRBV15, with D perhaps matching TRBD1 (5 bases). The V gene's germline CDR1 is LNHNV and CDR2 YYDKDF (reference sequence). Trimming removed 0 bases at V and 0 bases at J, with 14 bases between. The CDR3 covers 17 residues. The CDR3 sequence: CATSRDPGDLMNTEAFF. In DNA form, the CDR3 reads TGTGCCACCAGCAGAGATCCGGGGGACCTGATGAACACTGAAGCTTTCTTT.